The 6 T cell receptor beta chains presented below share a single source sample, sequenced in a study of T-cell memory formation after mild COVID-19. TCRdb re-called the 5' RACE reads with MiXCR, one entry per CDR3 protein. The sample records 250,000 to 300,000 distinct CDR3 sequences, about 16% being singletons. Material: PBMCs or a T cell subset sorted from them (not recorded which). The receptors were sampled from a man aged 18 to 29 who had mild COVID-19 (a few samples of this study predate the infection). Cell type and time point are not known.

The gene calls are TRBV6-2 or TRBV6-3 and TRBJ1-5, with D uncertain. CDR1 and CDR2 (germline): MNHEY, SVGEGT. This CDR3 has 13 amino acids. With 6 bases removed from V and 1 base from J, the gap between germline ends came to 7 bases. CDR3 residues: CASRELSNQPQHF. CDR3 DNA: TGTGCCAGCAGGGAACTGAGCAATCAGCCCCAGCATTTT.

The CDR3 loop reads CASSFMDTIYF. CDR3 bases: TGTGCCAGCAGCTTTATGGACACCATATATTTT. The V and J genes are TRBV7-2 and TRBJ1-3; D is uncertain. Germline CDR1 reads SGHTA; CDR2 reads FQGNSA. The V end lost 3 bases, the J end lost 8 bases, and 5 bases lay between the germline ends. The length of the CDR3 is 11 residues.

V usage is TRBV7-8 and J usage is TRBJ2-7; 7 bases are shared with TRBD1. The length of the CDR3 is 13 residues. CDR1 is SGHVS and CDR2 is FQNEAQ in the germline V gene. V shed 5 bases, J shed 3 bases, and the junction held 4 bases outside the gene matches. The CDR3 protein is CASSPRTGYEQYV. The DNA for the CDR3 is TGTGCCAGCAGCCCAAGGACAGGCTACGAGCAGTACGTC.

The table lists this clonotype with a few counts. In DNA, the CDR3 is TGTGCCAGCAGTGTTAGCGGGGGACTCTACGAGCAGTACGTC. This gives the protein CASSVSGGLYEQYV. The chain links TRBV12-3 or TRBV12-4 to TRBJ2-7; TRBD2 aligns across 9 bases. V lost 5 bases and J lost 3; bases outside the gene matches: 5. The CDR3 extends over 14 amino acids.

The gene calls are TRBV27 and TRBJ2-1; 7 nucleotides align to TRBD1. The CDR3 extends over 15 amino acids. V trimming: 2 bases; J trimming: 4 bases; junction bases outside the gene matches: 5. Germline assignment: CDR1 MNHEY and CDR2 SMNVEV (reference sequence). The CDR3 sequence: CASSLRGPPYNEQFF. In nucleotides, the CDR3 is TGTGCCAGCAGTTTAAGGGGGCCCCCGTACAATGAGCAGTTCTTC.

The V and J genes are TRBV6-5 and TRBJ2-7; TRBD2 matches at 11 bases. Germline V lookup: CDR1 MNHEY, CDR2 SVGAGI. There are 15 residues in the CDR3. Trimming removed 6 bases from V and 5 bases from J; junction bases left unmatched: 9. In nucleotides, the CDR3 is TGTGCCAGCAGCACAGGGACTAGCGGCTCTGACGAGCAGTACTTC. Residues: CASSTGTSGSDEQYF.